The subject of this entry is one TCR beta chain. Recruited during active infection, patients (from Seattle) were subsequently followed longitudinally. V was trimmed by 4 bases and J by 5 bases, leaving 12 bases between them. Germline assignment: CDR1 SGHDT and CDR2 YYEEEE. This CDR3 contains 13 residues. This sample is part of a study of blood T cell repertoires in COVID-19. Study summary: Sites in the United States, Italy and Spain provided acute and convalescent COVID-19 samples.

Original processing methods: Amplified reference gene primers provided the basis for estimating nucleated cell counts. TCRdb's copy holds only in-frame clones and misses some; the assay was immunoSEQ multiplex PCR. V and J calls and clone size are as listed in that table; D and trimming were resolved from the DNA. The repertoire includes 180,000 or so clones, roughly 76% of them detected once, and roughly 11% sits in the top ten. The sequence was obtained from a middle-aged woman with COVID-19, enrolled during active disease. Sequences were obtained from peripheral blood. This rearrangement joins TRBV5-6 to TRBJ2-5; the D gene is possibly TRBD1 (6 bases). CDR3 nucleotides: TGTGCCAGCAGCCTGGGGGCCGCGGAGACCCAGTACTTC. Protein product: CASSLGAAETQYF.